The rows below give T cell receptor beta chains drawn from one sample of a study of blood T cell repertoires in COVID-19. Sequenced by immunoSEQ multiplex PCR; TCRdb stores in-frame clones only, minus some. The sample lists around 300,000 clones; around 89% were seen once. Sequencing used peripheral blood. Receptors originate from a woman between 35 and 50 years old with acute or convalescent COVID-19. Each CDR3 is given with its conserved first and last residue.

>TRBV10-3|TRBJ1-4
CAISAGQAGEKLFF
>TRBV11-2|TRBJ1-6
CASSLVRDSNSPLHF
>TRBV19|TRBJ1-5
CASSGGTAINQPQHF
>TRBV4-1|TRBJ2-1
CASSQLAGGINNEQFF
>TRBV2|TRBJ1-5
CASLPMRVPQHF
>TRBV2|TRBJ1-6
CASRADRGLSNNSPLHF
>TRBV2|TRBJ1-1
CASRGQGIAEAFF
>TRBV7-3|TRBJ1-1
CASSYVPGTEAFF
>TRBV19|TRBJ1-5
CASNNGLGAQPQHF
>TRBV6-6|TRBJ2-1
CASTPQRLLHQFF
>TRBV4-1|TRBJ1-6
CASSPPGQTRSPLHF
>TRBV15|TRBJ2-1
CATSRERGAYNEQFF
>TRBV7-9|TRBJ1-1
CASSLGPVNTEAFF
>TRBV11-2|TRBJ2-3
CASSLIIGTSTDTQYF
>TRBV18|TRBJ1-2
CASSGQAGGDGYTF
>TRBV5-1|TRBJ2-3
CASSLESGGFLDTQYF
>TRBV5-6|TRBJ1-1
CASSLGQGDPAFF
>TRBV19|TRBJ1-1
CASSMDRRNAEAFF
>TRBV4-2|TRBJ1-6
CASSQEYSMYNSPLHF
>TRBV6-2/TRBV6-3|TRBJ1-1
CASSPGTLNTEAFF
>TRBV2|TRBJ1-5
CASRDRLSNQPQHF
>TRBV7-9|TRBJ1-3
CASSRDGNTIYF
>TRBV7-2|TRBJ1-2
CASRRTGEGYGYTF
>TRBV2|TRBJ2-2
CASMGGSYTGELFF
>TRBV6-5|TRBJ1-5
CASSNRGTGAQHF
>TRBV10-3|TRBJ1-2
CAISGPGQENYGYTF
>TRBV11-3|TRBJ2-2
CASSFSRGGVGELFF
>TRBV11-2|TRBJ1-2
CASRLGFEGYTF
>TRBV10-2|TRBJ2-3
CASSDYAPTSTDTQYF
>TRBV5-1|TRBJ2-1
CASSLLDNEQFF
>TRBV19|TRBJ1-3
CASSLTSSGNTIYF
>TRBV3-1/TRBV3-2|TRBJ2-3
CASSQQRGSTDTQYF
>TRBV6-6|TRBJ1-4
CASSYSIGGEKLFF
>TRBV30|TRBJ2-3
CAWCLAGAATDTQYF
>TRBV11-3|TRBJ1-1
CASSLAVNTEAFF
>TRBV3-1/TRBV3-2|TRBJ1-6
CASSPRESNSPLHF
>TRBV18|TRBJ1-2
CASSPGQGLYGYTF
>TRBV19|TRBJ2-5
CASSIDRIQETQYF
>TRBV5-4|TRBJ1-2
CASSLTGGRGGYTF
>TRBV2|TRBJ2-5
CASSLSGGGRETQYF
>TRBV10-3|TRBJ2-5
CAISEPQRVGGETQYF
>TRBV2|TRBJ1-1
CASHYTNTEAFF
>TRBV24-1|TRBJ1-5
CATRGAGAGQPQHF
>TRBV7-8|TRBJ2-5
CASSLKRDRGFETQYF
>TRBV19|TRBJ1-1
CASRGQGANAEAFF
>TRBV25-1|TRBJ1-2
CASSDGREQGGGYTF
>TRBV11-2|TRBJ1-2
CASSSRAGNYGYTF
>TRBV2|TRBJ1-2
CASSPSGGITYGYTF
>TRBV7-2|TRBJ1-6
CASSAWDRNNSPLHF
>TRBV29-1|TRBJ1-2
CSVWAGTAYGYTF
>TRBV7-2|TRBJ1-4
CASSPAPGANEKLFF
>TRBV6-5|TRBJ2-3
CASSSGLLRDTQYF
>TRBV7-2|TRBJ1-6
CASSLSQGSYNSPLHF
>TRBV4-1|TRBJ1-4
CASSLQVGGEYYEKLFF
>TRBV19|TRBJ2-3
CASSISGGANTQYF
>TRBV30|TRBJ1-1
CALQGAASTEAFF
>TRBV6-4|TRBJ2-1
CASSVTRGGSPYEQFF